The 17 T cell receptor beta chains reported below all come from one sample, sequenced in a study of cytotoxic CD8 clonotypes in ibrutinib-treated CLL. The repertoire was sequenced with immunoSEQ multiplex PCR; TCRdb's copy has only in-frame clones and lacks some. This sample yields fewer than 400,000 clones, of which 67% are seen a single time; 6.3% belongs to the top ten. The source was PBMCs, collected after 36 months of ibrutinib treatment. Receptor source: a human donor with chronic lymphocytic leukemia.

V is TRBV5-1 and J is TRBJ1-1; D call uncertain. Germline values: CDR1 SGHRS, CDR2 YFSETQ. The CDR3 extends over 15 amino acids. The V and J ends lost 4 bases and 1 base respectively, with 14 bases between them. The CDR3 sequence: CASSPLVLQNTEAFF. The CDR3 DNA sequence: TGCGCCAGCAGCCCACTGGTCTTACAGAACACTGAAGCTTTCTTT.

The CDR3 here is CASSLRRGRSYEQYF. The CDR3 coding sequence is TGTGCCAGCAGCTTAAGACGGGGGCGGTCCTACGAGCAGTACTTC. This chain uses TRBV11-1 with TRBJ2-7, with D possibly called TRBD1 or TRBD2 (6 bases each). Trimming left V 2 bases short and J 1 base short, with 12 bases between. The CDR3 covers 15 residues. CDR1 and CDR2 (germline): SGHAT, FQDESV (reference sequence).

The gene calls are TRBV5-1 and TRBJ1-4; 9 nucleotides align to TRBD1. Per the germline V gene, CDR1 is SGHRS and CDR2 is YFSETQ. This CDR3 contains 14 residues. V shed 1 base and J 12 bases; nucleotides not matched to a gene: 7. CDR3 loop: CASSLPQGAGELFF. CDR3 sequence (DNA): TGCGCCAGCAGCTTGCCACAGGGGGCGGGGGAACTGTTTTTT.

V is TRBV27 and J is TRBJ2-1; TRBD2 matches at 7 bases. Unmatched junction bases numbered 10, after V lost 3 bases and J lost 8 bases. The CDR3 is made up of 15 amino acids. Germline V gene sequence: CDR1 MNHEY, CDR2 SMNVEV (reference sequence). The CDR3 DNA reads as TGTGCCAGCAGTTTCCGGGACTATGGTGGCGATGAGCAGTTCTTC. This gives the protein CASSFRDYGGDEQFF.

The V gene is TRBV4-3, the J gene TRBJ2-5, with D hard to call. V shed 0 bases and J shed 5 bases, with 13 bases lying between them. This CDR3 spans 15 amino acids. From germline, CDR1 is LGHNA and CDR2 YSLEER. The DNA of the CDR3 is TGCGCCAGCAGCCAAGACTGGCGGTACGGGGAGACCCAGTACTTC. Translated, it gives CASSQDWRYGETQYF.

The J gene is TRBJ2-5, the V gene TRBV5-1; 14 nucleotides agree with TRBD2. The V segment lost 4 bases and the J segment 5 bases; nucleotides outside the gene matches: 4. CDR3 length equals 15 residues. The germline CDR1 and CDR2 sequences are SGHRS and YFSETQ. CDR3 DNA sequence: TGCGCCAGCAGCCTGGGACTAGCGGGAGTGGAGACCCAGTACTTC. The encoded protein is CASSLGLAGVETQYF.

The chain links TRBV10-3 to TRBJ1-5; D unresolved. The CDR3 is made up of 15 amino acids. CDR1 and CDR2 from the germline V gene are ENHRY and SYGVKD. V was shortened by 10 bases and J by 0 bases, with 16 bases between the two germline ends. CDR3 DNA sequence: TGTGCCACCCGGCCCGAGGCCCCTAGCAATCAGCCCCAGCATTTT. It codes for CATRPEAPSNQPQHF.

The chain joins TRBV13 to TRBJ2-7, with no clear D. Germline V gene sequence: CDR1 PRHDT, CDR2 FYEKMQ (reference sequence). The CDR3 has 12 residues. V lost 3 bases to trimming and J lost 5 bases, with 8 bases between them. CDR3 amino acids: CASSFGANEQYF. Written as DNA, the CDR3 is TGTGCCAGCAGCTTTGGCGCCAACGAGCAGTACTTC.

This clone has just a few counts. The CDR3 sequence is CASSLGSRGTDTQYF. As DNA, the CDR3 is TGTGCCAGCAGCTTAGGGTCACGGGGCACAGATACGCAGTATTTT. This sequence joins TRBV7-8 and TRBJ2-3; D gene ambiguous. The CDR3 is made up of 15 amino acids. Per the germline V gene, CDR1 is SGHVS and CDR2 is FQNEAQ. Trimming pared 1 base from V and 1 base from J, leaving 9 bases between.

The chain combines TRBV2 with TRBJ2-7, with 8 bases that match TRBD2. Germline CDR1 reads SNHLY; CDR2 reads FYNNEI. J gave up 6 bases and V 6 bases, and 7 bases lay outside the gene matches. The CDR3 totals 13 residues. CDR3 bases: TGTGCCAGCAGAGTAGCGGGGACCTTCGAGCAGTACTTC. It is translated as CASRVAGTFEQYF. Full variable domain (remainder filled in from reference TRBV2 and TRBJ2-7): EPEVTQTPSHQVTQMGQEVILRCVPISNHLYFYWYRQILGQKVEFLVSFYNNEISEKSEIFDDQFSVERPDGSNFTLKIRSTKLEDSAMYFCASRVAGTFEQYFGPGTRLTVT.

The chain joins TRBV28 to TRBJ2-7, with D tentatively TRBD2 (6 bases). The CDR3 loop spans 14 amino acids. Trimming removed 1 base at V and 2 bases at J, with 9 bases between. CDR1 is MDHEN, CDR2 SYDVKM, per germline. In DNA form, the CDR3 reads TGTGCCAGCAGTTTATACGGAGGGGCCTACGAGCAGTACTTC. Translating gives CASSLYGGAYEQYF.

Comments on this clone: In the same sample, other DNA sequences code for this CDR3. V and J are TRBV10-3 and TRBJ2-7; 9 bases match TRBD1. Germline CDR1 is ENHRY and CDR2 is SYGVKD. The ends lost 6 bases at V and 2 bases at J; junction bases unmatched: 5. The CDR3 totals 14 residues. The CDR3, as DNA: TGTGCCATCAGCTCGGGACAGGGTGCCTACGAGCAGTACTTC. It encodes CAISSGQGAYEQYF.

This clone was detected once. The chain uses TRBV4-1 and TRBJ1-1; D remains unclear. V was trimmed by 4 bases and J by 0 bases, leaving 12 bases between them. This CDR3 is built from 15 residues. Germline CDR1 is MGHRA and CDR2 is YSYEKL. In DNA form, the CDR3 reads TGCGCCAGCAGCCGGTTTGGCGCAATGAACACTGAAGCTTTCTTT. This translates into CASSRFGAMNTEAFF.

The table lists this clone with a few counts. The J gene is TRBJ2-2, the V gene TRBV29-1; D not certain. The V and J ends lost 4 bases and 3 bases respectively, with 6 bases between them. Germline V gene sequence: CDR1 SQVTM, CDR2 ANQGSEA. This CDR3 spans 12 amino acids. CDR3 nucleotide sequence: TGCAGCGTTGTTGAGGACACCGGGGAGCTGTTTTTT. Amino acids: CSVVEDTGELFF.

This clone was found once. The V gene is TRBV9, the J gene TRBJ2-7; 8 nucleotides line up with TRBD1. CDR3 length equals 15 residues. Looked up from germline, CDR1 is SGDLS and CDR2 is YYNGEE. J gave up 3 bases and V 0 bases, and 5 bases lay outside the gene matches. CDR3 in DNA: TGTGCCAGCAGCGTAGGGGCGGGGACAGGCTACGAGCAGTACTTC. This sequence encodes CASSVGAGTGYEQYF.

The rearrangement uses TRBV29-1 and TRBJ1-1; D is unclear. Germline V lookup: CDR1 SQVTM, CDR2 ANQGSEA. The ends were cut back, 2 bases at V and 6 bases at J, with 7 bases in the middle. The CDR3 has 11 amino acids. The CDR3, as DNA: TGCAGCGTTGAATACGAACCTGAAGCTTTCTTT. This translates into CSVEYEPEAFF.

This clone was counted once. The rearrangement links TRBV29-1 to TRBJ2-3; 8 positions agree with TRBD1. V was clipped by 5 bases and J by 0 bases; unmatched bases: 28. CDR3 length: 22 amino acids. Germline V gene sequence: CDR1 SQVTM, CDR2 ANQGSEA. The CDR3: CSVLIRRTSGGVSGPSTDTQYF. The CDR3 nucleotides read TGCAGCGTTCTGATTCGGAGGACGTCAGGGGGCGTTAGCGGACCTAGCACAGATACGCAGTATTTT.